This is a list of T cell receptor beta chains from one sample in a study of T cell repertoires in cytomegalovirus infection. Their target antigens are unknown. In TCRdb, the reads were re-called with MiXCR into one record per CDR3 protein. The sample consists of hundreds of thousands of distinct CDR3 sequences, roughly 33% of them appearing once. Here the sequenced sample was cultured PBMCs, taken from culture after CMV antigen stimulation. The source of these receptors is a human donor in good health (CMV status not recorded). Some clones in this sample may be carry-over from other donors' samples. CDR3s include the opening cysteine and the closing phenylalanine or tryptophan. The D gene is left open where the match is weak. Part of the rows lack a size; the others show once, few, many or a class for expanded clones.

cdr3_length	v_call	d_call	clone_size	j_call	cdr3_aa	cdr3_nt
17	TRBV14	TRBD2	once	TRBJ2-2	CASSRYLSGTNTGELFF	TGTGCCAGCAGCCGGTATCTTAGCGGGACGAACACCGGGGAGCTGTTTTTT
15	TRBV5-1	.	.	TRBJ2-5	CASSSLGAPQETQYF	TGCGCCAGCAGCTCATTAGGGGCACCACAAGAGACCCAGTACTTC
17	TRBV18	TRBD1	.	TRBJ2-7	CASSRGFPGQGQGEQYF	TGTGCCAGCTCACGGGGTTTTCCGGGACAGGGCCAGGGGGAGCAGTACTTC
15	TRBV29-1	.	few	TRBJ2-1	CSVDTGSHFYNEQFF	TGCAGCGTTGATACGGGTAGCCATTTCTACAATGAGCAGTTCTTC
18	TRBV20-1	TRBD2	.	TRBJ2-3	CSASPPAGRGVGTDTQYF	TGCAGTGCTAGCCCCCCAGCGGGAAGAGGGGTCGGCACAGATACGCAGTATTTT
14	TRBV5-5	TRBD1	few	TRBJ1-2	CASSPGQLNYGYTF	TGTGCCAGCAGCCCGGGACAGCTTAACTATGGCTACACCTTC
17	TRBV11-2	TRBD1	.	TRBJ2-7	CASSLPYRDRSSYEQYF	TGTGCCAGCAGCTTACCATACCGGGACAGGAGCTCCTACGAGCAGTACTTC
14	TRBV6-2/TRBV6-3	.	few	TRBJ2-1	CASKRRGPHNEQFF	TGTGCCTCTAAGAGGCGGGGGCCACACAATGAGCAGTTCTTC
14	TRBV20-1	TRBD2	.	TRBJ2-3	CSARAGGRTDTQYF	TGCAGTGCTAGGGCGGGGGGGAGGACAGATACGCAGTATTTT
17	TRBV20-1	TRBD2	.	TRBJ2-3	CSARYWPSGGVPDTQYF	TGCAGTGCTAGATATTGGCCTAGCGGGGGAGTCCCAGATACGCAGTATTTT
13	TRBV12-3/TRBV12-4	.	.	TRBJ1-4	CASSLAENEKLFF	TGTGCCAGCAGTTTGGCTGAGAATGAAAAACTGTTTTTT
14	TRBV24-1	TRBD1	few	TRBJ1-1	CATGWTGFNTEAFF	TGTGCCACCGGGTGGACAGGCTTTAACACTGAAGCTTTCTTT
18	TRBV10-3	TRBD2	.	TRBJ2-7	CAISDPMIAGGRPYEQYF	TGTGCCATCAGTGACCCGATGATAGCGGGGGGCCGCCCCTACGAGCAGTACTTC
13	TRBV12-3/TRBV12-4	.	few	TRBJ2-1	CASSLDGPNEQFF	TGTGCCAGCAGTTTGGACGGCCCCAATGAGCAGTTCTTC
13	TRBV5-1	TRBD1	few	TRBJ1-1	CASSGQGFPEAFF	TGCGCCAGCAGCGGACAGGGTTTTCCTGAAGCTTTCTTT
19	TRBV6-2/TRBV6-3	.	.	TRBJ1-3	CASSRGTHLTAVSGNTIYF	TGTGCCAGCAGCCGAGGGACGCATCTGACAGCGGTCTCTGGAAACACCATATATTTT
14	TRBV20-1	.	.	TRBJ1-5	CSASGDRDNQPQHF	TGCAGTGCTAGTGGTGACAGAGACAATCAGCCCCAGCATTTT
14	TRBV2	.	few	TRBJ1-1	CASTDRGAGTEAFF	TGTGCCAGCACAGACCGGGGGGCTGGTACTGAAGCTTTCTTT
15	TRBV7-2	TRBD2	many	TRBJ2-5	CASSRGLAGTETQYF	TGTGCCAGCAGCCGGGGACTAGCGGGAACGGAGACCCAGTACTTC
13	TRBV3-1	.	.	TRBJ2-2	CASSPLRPGELFF	TGTGCCAGCAGCCCACTCCGACCCGGGGAGCTGTTTTTT
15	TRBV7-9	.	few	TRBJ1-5	CASSLAGQPPQPQHF	TGTGCCAGCAGCTTAGCAGGACAGCCGCCCCAGCCCCAGCATTTT
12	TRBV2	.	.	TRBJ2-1	CAGAEDLNEQFF	TGTGCCGGAGCAGAGGACCTCAATGAGCAGTTCTTC
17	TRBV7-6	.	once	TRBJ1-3	CASSSPPQRDSGNTIYF	TGTGCCAGCAGCTCCCCCCCCCAACGAGACTCTGGAAACACCATATATTTT
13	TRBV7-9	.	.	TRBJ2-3	CASSLELWDTQYF	TGTGCCAGCAGCTTAGAGTTGTGGGATACGCAGTATTTT
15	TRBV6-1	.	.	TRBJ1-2	CASSGANGARRGYTF	TGTGCCAGCAGTGGGGCAAACGGTGCTCGCCGTGGCTACACCTTC
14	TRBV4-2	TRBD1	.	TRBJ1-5	CASSQGDSREPQHF	TGTGCCAGCAGCCAAGGGGACAGTCGGGAGCCCCAGCATTTT
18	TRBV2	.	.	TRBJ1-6	CASGLSTIIGSYNSPLHF	TGTGCCAGCGGTCTTAGCACCATCATCGGCTCCTATAATTCACCCCTCCACTTT
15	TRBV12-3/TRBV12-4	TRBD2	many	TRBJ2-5	CASTPGLAGAETQYF	TGTGCCAGTACCCCGGGACTAGCGGGAGCAGAGACCCAGTACTTC
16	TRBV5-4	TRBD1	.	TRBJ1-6	CASSSSRQGVGSPLHF	TGTGCCAGCAGCTCCTCCCGACAGGGCGTGGGTTCACCCCTCCACTTT
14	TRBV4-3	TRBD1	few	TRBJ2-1	CASSQGDRDNEQFF	TGCGCCAGCAGCCAAGGAGACAGGGACAATGAGCAGTTCTTC
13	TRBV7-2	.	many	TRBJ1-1	CASSKRENTEAFF	TGTGCCAGCAGCAAAAGGGAAAACACTGAAGCTTTCTTT
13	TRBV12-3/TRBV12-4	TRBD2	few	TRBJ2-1	CASSNSLAGVPFF	TGTGCCAGCAGTAACTCACTAGCGGGGGTGCCGTTCTTC
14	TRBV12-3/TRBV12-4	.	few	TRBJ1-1	CASSPGQRDTEAFF	TGTGCCAGCAGCCCCGGCCAGCGGGACACTGAAGCTTTCTTT
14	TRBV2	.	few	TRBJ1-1	CASSPIPRATEAFF	TGTGCCAGCAGCCCAATCCCCCGGGCGACTGAAGCTTTCTTT
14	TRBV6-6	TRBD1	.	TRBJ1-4	CASRQTGGDEKLFF	TGTGCCAGCAGGCAAACAGGGGGGGATGAAAAACTGTTTTTT
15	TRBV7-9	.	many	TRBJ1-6	CASSSAGKPNSPLHF	TGTGCCAGCAGCTCGGCCGGGAAGCCTAATTCACCCCTCCACTTT
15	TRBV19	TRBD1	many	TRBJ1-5	CATKPTGTSNQPQHF	TGTGCCACTAAACCGACAGGGACTAGCAATCAGCCCCAGCATTTT
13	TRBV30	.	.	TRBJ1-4	CAWSQTTNEKLFF	TGTGCCTGGAGTCAGACAACTAATGAAAAACTGTTTTTT
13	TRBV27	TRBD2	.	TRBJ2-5	CASSRGGWETQYF	TGTGCCAGCAGTCGCGGGGGATGGGAGACCCAGTACTTC
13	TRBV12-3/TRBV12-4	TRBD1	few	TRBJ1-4	CASTPGTGEKLFF	TGTGCCAGCACCCCCGGGACAGGTGAAAAACTGTTTTTT
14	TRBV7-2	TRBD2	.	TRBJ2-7	CASRPGTSGYEQYF	TGTGCCAGCAGACCCGGGACTAGCGGCTACGAGCAGTACTTC
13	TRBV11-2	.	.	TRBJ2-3	CASSLLTSGTQYF	TGTGCCAGCAGCTTACTTACGTCGGGGACGCAGTATTTT
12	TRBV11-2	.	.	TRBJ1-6	CASSGARSPLHF	TGTGCCAGCAGCGGAGCTAGATCCCCCCTCCACTTT
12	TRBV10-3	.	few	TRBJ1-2	CASRQANYGYTF	TGTGCCAGCAGACAGGCGAACTATGGCTACACCTTC
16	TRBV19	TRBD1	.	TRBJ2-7	CASSPRTGKSSYEQYF	TGTGCCAGTAGTCCACGGACAGGGAAAAGCTCCTACGAGCAGTACTTC
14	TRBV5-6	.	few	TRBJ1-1	CASSLTGRSTEAFF	TGTGCCAGCAGCTTGACAGGGAGATCCACTGAAGCTTTCTTT
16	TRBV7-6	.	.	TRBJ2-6	CASSLGIDPGANVLTF	TGTGCCAGCAGCTTAGGGATAGACCCTGGGGCCAACGTCCTGACTTTC
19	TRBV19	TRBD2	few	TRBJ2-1	CASSMGLAGDLQLHNEQFF	TGTGCCAGTAGTATGGGACTAGCGGGGGACCTACAGCTACACAATGAGCAGTTCTTC
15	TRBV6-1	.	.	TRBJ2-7	CASSEEIPRGYEQYF	TGTGCCAGCAGTGAAGAGATACCCAGGGGATACGAGCAGTACTTC
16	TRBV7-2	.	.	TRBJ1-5	CASSFRATGLGEPQHF	TGTGCCAGCAGCTTCAGAGCAACAGGGCTGGGGGAGCCCCAGCATTTT